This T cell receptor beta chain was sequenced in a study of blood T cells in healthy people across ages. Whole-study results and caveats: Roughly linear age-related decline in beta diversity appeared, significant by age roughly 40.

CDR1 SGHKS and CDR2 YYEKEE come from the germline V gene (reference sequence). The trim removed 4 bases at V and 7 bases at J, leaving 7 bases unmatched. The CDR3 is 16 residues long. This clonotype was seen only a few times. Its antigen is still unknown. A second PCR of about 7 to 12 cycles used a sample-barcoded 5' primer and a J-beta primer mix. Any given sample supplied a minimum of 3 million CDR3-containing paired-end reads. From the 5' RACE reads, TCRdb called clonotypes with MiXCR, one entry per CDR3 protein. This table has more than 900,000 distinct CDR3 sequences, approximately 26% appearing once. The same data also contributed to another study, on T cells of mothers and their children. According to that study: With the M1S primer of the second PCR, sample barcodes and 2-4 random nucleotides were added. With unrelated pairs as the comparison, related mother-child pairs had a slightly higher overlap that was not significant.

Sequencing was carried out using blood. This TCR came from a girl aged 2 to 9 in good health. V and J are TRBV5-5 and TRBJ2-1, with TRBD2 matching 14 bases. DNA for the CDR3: TGTGCCAGCAGCCCTCGGACTAGCGGGAGGAAAAATGAGCAGTTCTTC. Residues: CASSPRTSGRKNEQFF. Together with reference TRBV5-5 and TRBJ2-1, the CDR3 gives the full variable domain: DAGVTQSPTHLIKTRGQQVTLRCSPISGHKSVSWYQQVLGQGPQFIFQYYEKEERGRGNFPDRFSARQFPNYSSELNVNALLLGDSALYLCASSPRTSGRKNEQFFGPGTRLTVL.